These T cell receptor beta chains were read from a single sample in a study of T cells in Graves' hyperthyroidism and ophthalmopathy. TCRdb re-called the multiplex PCR reads with MiXCR, one entry per CDR3 protein. The table has approximately 690,000 distinct CDR3 sequences, roughly 14% seen once; the top ten hold roughly an eighth. Sequencing used blood. The source of these receptors is a woman aged 50 to 65 with Graves' ophthalmopathy. Both conserved end residues are part of each CDR3. D genes are given only for firm matches. Where a row states a size, it is once, few, many or the class of an expanded clone; other rows omit it.

V gene	D gene	clone size	J gene	CDR3 protein	CDR3 DNA
TRBV30	-	-	TRBJ2-7	CAWSPGRGGWEQYF	TGTGCCTGGAGCCCCGGTAGGGGGGGGTGGGAGCAGTACTTC
TRBV20-1	TRBD2	many	TRBJ2-7	CSAWGLLYEQYF	TGCAGTGCCTGGGGACTACTCTACGAGCAGTACTTC
TRBV7-2	-	many	TRBJ2-7	CASSTEQGPSYEQYF	TGTGCCAGCAGCACTGAACAGGGCCCATCTTACGAGCAGTACTTC
TRBV28	TRBD2	many	TRBJ2-1	CASSPDLAGGRYNEQFF	TGTGCCAGCAGTCCCGATCTAGCGGGAGGCCGTTACAATGAGCAGTTCTTC
TRBV19	TRBD2	-	TRBJ2-7	CASSMSGRASYEQYF	TGTGCCAGTAGTATGAGCGGGAGGGCCTCCTACGAGCAGTACTTC
TRBV2	-	many	TRBJ2-7	CASSEGDFYEQYF	TGTGCCAGCAGTGAAGGGGACTTTTACGAGCAGTACTTC
TRBV7-6	-	few	TRBJ2-2	CASSLTTGITGELFF	TGTGCCAGCAGCCTAACCACAGGGATCACCGGGGAGCTGTTTTTT
TRBV12-3/TRBV12-4	-	many	TRBJ2-7	CASSSGGGVYEQYF	TGTGCCAGCAGTTCCGGCGGAGGGGTCTACGAGCAGTACTTC
TRBV12-3/TRBV12-4	TRBD2	many	TRBJ2-1	CATEKGTSTRNEQFF	TGTGCCACCGAGAAAGGGACTAGCACAAGGAATGAGCAGTTCTTC
TRBV7-6	-	few	TRBJ1-2	CASSLGQHSNYGYTF	TGTGCCAGCAGCTTAGGGCAGCACTCTAACTATGGCTACACCTTC
TRBV18	-	many	TRBJ2-5	CASSQWTAQETQYF	TGTGCCAGCTCACAGTGGACGGCCCAAGAGACCCAGTACTTC
TRBV20-1	-	many	TRBJ1-1	CSASRGPQRTEAFF	TGCAGTGCTAGTCGGGGCCCCCAGCGGACTGAAGCTTTCTTT
TRBV15	-	many	TRBJ1-5	CATSRVVGGNQPQHF	TGTGCCACCAGCAGAGTTGTAGGGGGCAATCAGCCCCAGCATTTT
TRBV7-2	TRBD1	many	TRBJ2-1	CASSATGVMNEQFF	TGTGCCAGCAGCGCAACAGGGGTTATGAATGAGCAGTTCTTC
TRBV11-2	-	-	TRBJ2-3	CASSLRYPDTQYF	TGTGCCAGCAGCCTCAGATACCCAGATACGCAGTATTTT
TRBV28	-	many	TRBJ2-7	CASAQGGSYEQYF	TGTGCCAGCGCACAGGGAGGATCCTACGAGCAGTACTTC
TRBV4-2	-	-	TRBJ2-1	CASSQGDAHDEQFF	TGTGCCAGCAGCCAAGGGGACGCTCACGATGAGCAGTTCTTC
TRBV5-1	-	-	TRBJ1-2	CASSLGGEGYTF	TGCGCCAGCAGCTTGGGAGGGGAAGGCTACACCTTC
TRBV28	-	-	TRBJ1-1	CASSLQVGGNTEAFF	TGTGCCAGCAGTTTACAGGTGGGTGGGAACACTGAAGCTTTCTTT
TRBV12-3/TRBV12-4	TRBD1	many	TRBJ1-6	CASNRGVSPLHF	TGTGCCAGCAACAGGGGAGTTTCACCCCTCCACTTT
TRBV6-5	-	-	TRBJ2-1	CASSYSDANNEQFF	TGTGCCAGCAGTTACTCAGATGCTAACAATGAGCAGTTCTTC
TRBV2	-	many	TRBJ1-4	CASSPGGYNEKLFF	TGTGCCAGCAGCCCGGGTGGTTATAATGAAAAACTGTTTTTT
TRBV20-1	-	-	TRBJ1-5	CSASWGTSDQPQHF	TGCAGTGCTAGTTGGGGGACCAGCGATCAGCCCCAGCATTTT
TRBV20-1	-	many	TRBJ2-5	CSASVVAETQYF	TGCAGTGCTAGCGTGGTAGCGGAGACCCAGTACTTC
TRBV29-1	-	-	TRBJ1-2	CSVTVPAGNYGYTF	TGCAGCGTCACTGTCCCGGCGGGAAACTATGGCTACACCTTC
TRBV7-8	-	-	TRBJ1-3	CASSWGQGVSGNTIYF	TGTGCCAGCAGCTGGGGACAAGGAGTCTCTGGAAACACCATATATTTT
TRBV28	TRBD1	many	TRBJ2-7	CASSDRVNEQYF	TGTGCCAGCAGCGACAGGGTCAACGAGCAGTACTTC
TRBV7-9	-	many	TRBJ1-1	CASSAGPTEAFF	TGTGCCAGCAGCGCGGGCCCAACTGAAGCTTTCTTT
TRBV20-1	-	few	TRBJ2-7	CSASRDSLEQYF	TGCAGTGCTAGTCGAGACAGTCTTGAGCAGTACTTC
TRBV6-5	TRBD2	few	TRBJ2-7	CASSLGLAGSEQYF	TGTGCCAGCAGCTTAGGTCTAGCGGGAAGCGAGCAGTACTTC
TRBV28	TRBD1	few	TRBJ1-4	CASRARGGDNEKLFF	TGTGCCAGCAGGGCCAGGGGGGGGGATAATGAAAAACTGTTTTTT
TRBV15	-	-	TRBJ2-1	CATSRDSRDTGLGNEQFF	TGTGCCACCAGCAGGGACTCACGGGACACAGGGTTAGGCAATGAGCAGTTCTTC
TRBV30	-	-	TRBJ2-3	CAWSQGAAGPDTQYF	TGTGCCTGGAGCCAAGGGGCGGCAGGCCCAGATACGCAGTATTTT
TRBV15	TRBD1	-	TRBJ1-3	CATSRAGQGSGNTIYF	TGTGCCACCAGCAGAGCCGGACAGGGCTCTGGAAACACCATATATTTT
TRBV6-2/TRBV6-3	TRBD2	many	TRBJ2-1	CASEASREGYNEQFF	TGTGCGAGTGAAGCATCGCGGGAGGGTTACAATGAGCAGTTCTTC
TRBV6-5	TRBD2	-	TRBJ2-3	CASSYAQGPRGLAGHSTDTQYF	TGTGCCAGCAGTTACGCCCAAGGTCCCCGGGGCCTAGCGGGACATAGCACAGATACGCAGTATTTT
TRBV10-3	-	many	TRBJ1-1	CAITPKGMNTEAFF	TGTGCCATCACCCCCAAGGGTATGAACACTGAAGCTTTCTTT
TRBV9	TRBD2	many	TRBJ2-6	CASSLQRTSGGGPSGANVLTF	TGTGCCAGCAGCCTGCAACGGACTAGCGGGGGAGGGCCCTCTGGGGCCAACGTCCTGACTTTC
TRBV19	-	few	TRBJ2-1	CASSIRTEPYNEQFF	TGTGCCAGTAGTATACGGACGGAGCCATACAATGAGCAGTTCTTC
TRBV12-3/TRBV12-4	-	many	TRBJ1-2	CASTNRPFNGYTF	TGTGCCAGCACCAACCGACCCTTCAATGGCTACACCTTC
TRBV19	-	many	TRBJ2-1	CASSIIGEVWDEQFF	TGTGCCAGTAGTATAATAGGGGAGGTTTGGGATGAGCAGTTCTTC
TRBV12-3/TRBV12-4	TRBD2	-	TRBJ2-7	CASSFVGRSSYEQYF	TGTGCCAGCAGTTTTGTCGGGAGGAGCTCCTACGAGCAGTACTTC
TRBV30	TRBD2	many	TRBJ2-3	CAWSLAGGPDTQYF	TGTGCCTGGAGTCTAGCGGGAGGGCCCGATACGCAGTATTTT
TRBV27	TRBD1	many	TRBJ2-5	CASSTRDRVTETQYF	TGTGCCAGCAGTACCCGGGACAGGGTTACCGAGACCCAGTACTTC
TRBV27	-	many	TRBJ1-2	CASRESTGQDGYTF	TGTGCCAGCAGGGAATCGACAGGTCAGGACGGCTACACCTTC
TRBV7-3	TRBD1	many	TRBJ2-2	CASSLAGTANTGELFF	TGTGCCAGCAGCTTAGCCGGGACAGCGAACACCGGGGAGCTGTTTTTT
TRBV7-2	TRBD2	-	TRBJ2-1	CASSFITSGSYNEQFF	TGTGCCAGCAGCTTTATCACTAGCGGGAGCTACAATGAGCAGTTCTTC
TRBV6-1	-	many	TRBJ1-5	CASSHGRNQPQHF	TGTGCCAGCAGCCACGGACGAAATCAGCCCCAGCATTTT
TRBV9	TRBD1	-	TRBJ2-7	CASSEGGQGPYEQYF	TGTGCCAGCAGCGAGGGGGGACAGGGTCCGTACGAGCAGTACTTC
TRBV12-3/TRBV12-4	TRBD2	many	TRBJ2-1	CASSKSRREDVSNEQFF	TGTGCCAGCAGTAAGTCCCGGCGGGAGGACGTTTCCAATGAGCAGTTCTTC